The 5 T cell receptor beta chains given below trace back to one sample, sequenced in a study of T-cell reconstitution after alpha-beta-depleted transplantation in children. Unique molecular identifiers were incorporated during preparation of the TCRbeta library. TCRdb itself ran the PCR reads through MiXCR, one entry per CDR3 protein. In the table there are a few hundred thousand distinct CDR3 sequences, 15% to 20% of which are singletons. Sequencing was performed on PBMCs, mostly from graft donor cells, taken 360 days after TCRalphabeta/CD19-depleted stem cell transplant. The receptors derive from a boy younger than two who had a stem cell transplant for Wiskott-Aldrich syndrome, so the T cells may come from the graft donor.

This clonotype was seen a single time. This rearrangement joins TRBV4-3 to TRBJ2-5, with D possibly called TRBD1 or TRBD2 (5 bases each). Germline V gives CDR1 LGHNA, CDR2 YSLEER. The CDR3 totals 14 residues. V lost 0 bases, J lost 5 bases, and 10 bases lay in between. The CDR3 DNA reads as TGCGCCAGCAGCCAAGATTACAGGAGGGAGACCCAGTACTTC. As protein: CASSQDYRRETQYF.

The V gene is TRBV5-1, the J gene TRBJ2-7; D is ambiguous. Trimming left V 0 bases short and J 7 bases short, with 17 bases between. CDR1 SGHRS and CDR2 YFSETQ come from the germline V gene. The CDR3 extends over 15 amino acids. The CDR3 DNA reads as TGCGCCAGCAGCTTGGCCCTCCGGCCGGTCGGGGAGCAGTACTTC. Translated: CASSLALRPVGEQYF. Full variable domain (remainder filled in from reference TRBV5-1 and TRBJ2-7): KAGVTQTPRYLIKTRGQQVTLSCSPISGHRSVSWYQQTPGQGLQFLFEYFSETQRNKGNFPGRFSGRQFSNSRSEMNVSTLELGDSALYLCASSLALRPVGEQYFGPGTRLTVT.

The chain uses TRBV4-3 and TRBJ2-2; the match to TRBD1 covers 10 bases. Germline V lookup: CDR1 LGHNA, CDR2 YSLEER. The V segment lost 4 bases and the J segment 9 bases; nucleotides outside the gene matches: 8. The CDR3 loop spans 15 amino acids. CDR3 DNA sequence: TGCGCCAGCAGCCCCGCCGGGACAGGGGCGCGGGAGCTGTTTTTT. It encodes CASSPAGTGARELFF.

The J gene is TRBJ2-7, the V gene TRBV18, with TRBD1 identical over 9 bases. The ends lost 5 bases at V and 4 bases at J; junction bases unmatched: 6. CDR1 is KGHSH, CDR2 LQKENI, per germline. The CDR3 has 14 amino acids. For the CDR3, the DNA is TGTGCCAGCTCAGTCACAGGGGGCACGTACGAGCAGTACTTC. Translating gives CASSVTGGTYEQYF.

A few counts support this clonotype. The chain uses TRBV5-1 and TRBJ2-2; tentative D call: TRBD2 (6 bases). Germline V gives CDR1 SGHRS, CDR2 YFSETQ. V dropped 4 bases and J dropped 3 bases, with 10 bases sitting between them. The CDR3 loop spans 14 amino acids. The CDR3 bases are TGCGCCAGCAGCCGGGGGAAGGACACCGGGGAGCTGTTTTTT. It is translated as CASSRGKDTGELFF.